What follows is one TCR beta chain and its context. Its antigen remains unidentified. The record originates from a study of shared clonotypes between healthy human individuals. Study conclusions and caveats: Shared clonotypes across all four donors exceeded non-shared ones in generation probability.

Each sample came from a Caucasian adult donor living in Nashville, Tennessee. CD4+ cells yielded CD45RA+ naive and CD45RA-negative memory subsets. Deep-level assay runs were performed. The data were produced by immunoSEQ multiplex PCR, yet TCRdb's version contains in-frame clones alone and is incomplete. The table has roughly 2.4 million clones, about 94% seen once. The J segment lost 5 bases and the V segment lost 0 bases, leaving 6 bases of the junction unmatched. Germline loops: CDR1 SGDLS, CDR2 YYNGEE. This CDR3 has 15 residues. This TCR derives from a man aged 18 to 29 in good health. The rearrangement uses TRBV9 and TRBJ2-5; 8 bases map to TRBD1. Sequencing was carried out using naive CD4+ T cells sorted from blood. The subset: CD45RA+ positively selected. CDR3 region: CASSVGRGPVETQYF. The CDR3 DNA follows: TGTGCCAGCAGCGTAGGCAGGGGGCCGGTGGAGACCCAGTACTTC.